The present T cell receptor beta chain was sequenced within a study of cytomegalovirus exposure and HLA in healthy donors. Study background: One earlier analysis, a look at about 179 million T cells, found roughly 110 million unique TCR beta sequences. Caucasian-associated ancestry cluster membership applied to approximately 80% of around 400 genotyped donors.

Overall study results and limits: Earlier analysis looked at TCR beta V segments, and most were productive about 90% or about 30% of the time.

To note about this clone: Its antigen is as yet unknown. The junction differs from germline at one of its ends, possibly a read error.

Germline V gene lookup returns CDR1 MNHEY and CDR2 SMNVEV (reference sequence). This CDR3 region has 15 residues. Primers included in the PCR were 60 Vbeta and 13 Jbeta primers. This table comes from immunoSEQ multiplex PCR, and its TCRdb copy is limited to in-frame clones, with some not included. The repertoire consists of 120,000 or so clones, with less than 85% occurring once and the leading ten covering around 10%. This sequence was found in a man aged 25 to 40 in good health and CMV-seropositive. The genes are TRBV27 and TRBJ2-2; D possibly corresponds to TRBD2 (6 bases). Material: PBMCs. CDR3 DNA sequence: TGTGCCAGCAGAGGAATTCGGGGGAACGCCGGGGAGCTGTTTTTT. Residues: CASRGIRGNAGELFF.